At least ten counts were recorded for the clone carrying this T cell receptor (beta chain). Antigen: not known. The data are from a study of response to subunit inactivated influenza vaccine. TCRdb used MiXCR to reprocess the RT-PCR reads, holding one entry per CDR3 protein. The sample includes approximately 500,000 distinct CDR3 sequences, approximately 13% of them seen just once. Study results and limitations: The authors offered the suggestion that each seasonal influenza vaccination recruits few new T cells.

This CDR3 spans 17 amino acids. Trimming shortened V by 6 bases and J by 0 bases, and 20 bases separated the two germline ends. This receptor was taken from a man aged 50-60 years who received an inactivated influenza vaccine. The specimen comprised PBMCs from blood, sampled roughly 45 days after vaccination. The chain links TRBV12-3 or TRBV12-4 to TRBJ1-1; D is ambiguous. CDR3 loop: CASSRRPADRMNTEAFF. The CDR3 coding sequence is TGTGCCAGCAGCCGTCGCCCGGCAGATAGAATGAACACTGAAGCTTTCTTT.